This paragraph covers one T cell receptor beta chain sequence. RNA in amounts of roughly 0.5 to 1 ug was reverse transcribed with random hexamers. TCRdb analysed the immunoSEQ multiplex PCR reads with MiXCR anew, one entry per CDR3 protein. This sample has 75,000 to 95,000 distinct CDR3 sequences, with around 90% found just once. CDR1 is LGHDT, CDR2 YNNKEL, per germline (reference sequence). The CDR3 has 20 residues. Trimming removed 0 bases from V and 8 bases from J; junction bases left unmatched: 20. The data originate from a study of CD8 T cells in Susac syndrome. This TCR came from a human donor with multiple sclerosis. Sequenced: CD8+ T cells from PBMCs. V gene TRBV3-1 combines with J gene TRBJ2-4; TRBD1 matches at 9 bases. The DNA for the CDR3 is TGTGCCAGCAGCCAAGAACCCCCGGGACAGGGTTTATTGTTGAAGGACATTCAGTACTTC. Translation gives CASSQEPPGQGLLLKDIQYF.